There are many counts of the clone carrying this T cell receptor beta chain. Its specificity is unknown. A read error may account for a junction end that differs from germline. Ophthalmopathy cases met thresholds of Clinical Activity Score at least 3, NOSPECS grade at least 4 and duration under 3 months. The PBMCs were sourced from fresh peripheral blood (around 9.9 ml). The data stem from a study of T cells in Graves' hyperthyroidism and ophthalmopathy. Study information: Prior to any treatment, at the point of initial diagnosis, peripheral blood was collected.

Amplified TCR beta CDR3 regions derived from RNA transcripts. The study used the HTBI primer set for a first-round RT-PCR of the TCR CDR3. TCRdb re-called the multiplex PCR reads with MiXCR, one entry per CDR3 protein. The sample shows roughly 560,000 distinct CDR3 sequences, roughly 15% of them seen only once. The CDR3 runs 13 residues. From germline, CDR1 is MDHEN and CDR2 SYDVKM. Regarding the study as a whole: With a median lead of around 6.7 months before onset, the model predicted ophthalmopathy.

This sequence originates from a woman aged 40 to 50 with Graves' ophthalmopathy. Sequencing input: blood. The chain has TRBV28 and TRBJ1-1; a weak D match, TRBD1 (5 bases). DNA for the CDR3: TGTGCCAGCAGTCGAATTGGGGGGGACGTTCCGAACTTT. Translation gives CASSRIGGDVPNF.